This T cell receptor beta chain was captured in a study of neurological immune-mediated disorders. From the 5' RACE reads, TCRdb called clonotypes with MiXCR, one entry per CDR3 protein. This table has some 20,000 distinct CDR3 sequences, less than 15% appearing once. The CDR3 loop spans 14 amino acids. J lost 5 bases, V lost 7 bases, and 9 bases had no gene match. In germline, CDR1 is SNHLY, CDR2 FYNNEI. The study's findings and limits: No CDR3 amino acid sequences were shared by expanded clones across subjects, suggesting private repertoires in all groups.

CD4+ or CD8+ T cells, around 1 million per library, were used for sorted libraries. There are many counts of this clonotype. What it recognizes is unknown. The sample consisted of CD4+ T cells from blood. The gene calls are TRBV2 and TRBJ2-7; 9 bases are shared with TRBD1. This clonotype was sampled from a woman aged 55-70 years with HTLV-1-associated myelopathy (HAM/TSP). The chain's CDR3 is CASTWDRDSNEQYF. CDR3 bases: TGTGCCAGCACCTGGGACAGGGATTCAAACGAGCAGTACTTC.